Following are 30 T cell receptor beta chains from one sample sequenced in a study of control samples from healthy donors and cancer patients. The method was immunoSEQ multiplex PCR; TCRdb's version includes in-frame clones alone and lacks a portion of them. Seen here are fewer than 200,000 clones, approximately 90% observed once, and the top ten hold roughly 1.3%. Sample: blood. All receptors come from a man younger than 40 in good health.

V and J are TRBV4-1 and TRBJ2-7; tentatively, D is TRBD1 (5 bases). The CDR3 has 17 amino acids. Trimming took 2 bases from V and 3 from J, leaving 20 bases between them. CDR1 MGHRA and CDR2 YSYEKL come from the germline V gene. For the CDR3, the DNA is TGCGCCAGCAGCCAACCTGCCTCGTTGGGCAGGGACTACGAGCAGTACTTC. Translation: CASSQPASLGRDYEQYF.

The V gene is TRBV5-6, the J gene TRBJ2-2; D remains ambiguous. Deletions cut 4 bases from V and 1 base from J, with 11 bases between. The CDR3 covers 15 residues. Germline V gene lookup returns CDR1 SGHDT and CDR2 YYEEEE. CDR3 residues: CASSRILENTGELFF. CDR3 sequence (DNA): TGTGCCAGCAGCCGAATCTTAGAGAACACCGGGGAGCTGTTTTTT. Supplemented by reference TRBV5-6 and TRBJ2-2, the full variable domain reads DAGVTQSPTHLIKTRGQQVTLRCSPKSGHDTVSWYQQALGQGPQFIFQYYEEEERQRGNFPDRFSGHQFPNYSSELNVNALLLGDSALYLCASSRILENTGELFFGEGSRLTVL.

This clone was picked up a small number of times. The V and J genes are TRBV7-2 and TRBJ1-5; D unresolved. Trimming took off 5 bases at V and 5 bases at J, with 7 bases between the two ends. The CDR3 loop spans 12 amino acids. Per the germline V gene, CDR1 is SGHTA and CDR2 is FQGNSA. The CDR3 region is CASSKMDQPQHF. CDR3 coding DNA: TGTGCCAGCAGCAAGATGGATCAGCCCCAGCATTTT.

The chain is built from TRBV19 and TRBJ1-2, with TRBD1 as a possible D gene (5 bases). Germline V gene data show CDR1 as LNHDA and CDR2 as SQIVND (reference sequence). This CDR3 is built from 14 residues. Between the trimmed V and J ends, which lost 8 bases and 8 bases, there was a span of 21 bases. In DNA, the CDR3 is TGTGCCAGTCTCTCAGACACCGGGGGGGTAGGCTACACCTTC. Amino acids: CASLSDTGGVGYTF.

This clone showed up just once. The chain combines TRBV28 with TRBJ2-3; D is possibly TRBD1 (5 bases). The CDR3 totals 14 residues. V was clipped by 6 bases and J by 1 base, with 11 bases between them. Germline loops: CDR1 MDHEN, CDR2 SYDVKM. The CDR3 sequence: CASRSPTGTDTQYF. The DNA of the CDR3 is TGTGCCAGCAGATCTCCGACAGGCACAGATACGCAGTATTTT. The complete variable domain, with remaining parts taken from reference TRBV28 and TRBJ2-3, reads DVKVTQSSRYLVKRTGEKVFLECVQDMDHENMFWYRQDPGLGLRLIYFSYDVKMKEKGDIPEGYSVSREKKERFSLILESASTNQTSMYLCASRSPTGTDTQYFGPGTRLTVL.

The chain is built from TRBV28 and TRBJ1-4, with unresolved D. The germline V and J ends were trimmed by 4 bases and 8 bases, with 20 bases remaining between them. CDR1 and CDR2 from the germline V gene are MDHEN and SYDVKM. CDR3 length: 16 residues. The CDR3 DNA follows: TGTGCCAGCAGTTCAATAATGGTGAAGGCTGCCGAAAAACTGTTTTTT. This codes for CASSSIMVKAAEKLFF.

The rearrangement links TRBV7-2 to TRBJ1-5; 9 nucleotides align to TRBD1. The CDR3 is made up of 16 amino acids. The germline CDR1 and CDR2 sequences are SGHTA and FQGNSA. J gave up 5 bases and V 5 bases, and 10 bases lay outside the gene matches. CDR3 loop: CASSPRGQGYYQPQHF. The DNA of the CDR3 is TGTGCCAGCAGCCCCCGGGGACAGGGCTATTATCAGCCCCAGCATTTT.

The rearrangement links TRBV5-6 to TRBJ2-1, with TRBD1 identical over 7 bases. Germline trimming cut 1 base from V and 7 bases from J; bases unmatched to any gene: 5. Germline-derived CDR1 and CDR2 are SGHDT and YYEEEE. CDR3 length: 14 residues. This CDR3 is CASSLTGVDNEQFF. CDR3 DNA: TGTGCCAGCAGCTTGACAGGGGTGGATAATGAGCAGTTCTTC.

This sequence joins TRBV11-2 and TRBJ1-6; D is unclear. The V end was cut by 6 bases, the J end by 9 bases, with 18 bases between. The germline V gene encodes CDR1 SGHAT and CDR2 FQNNGV. The CDR3 loop spans 15 amino acids. The CDR3 nucleotides are TGTGCCAGCAGTTTACGGACCGGCGCAGGTTCACCCCTCCACTTT. Residues: CASSLRTGAGSPLHF.

This clone was counted between two and nine times. V is TRBV4-2 and J is TRBJ2-7, with 7 bases identical to TRBD2. There are 14 residues in the CDR3. Germline V lookup: CDR1 LGHNA, CDR2 YNFKEQ. Trimming cost V 1 base and J 6 bases; bases outside gene matches: 6. The chain's CDR3 is CASSQGGGSSEQYF. The CDR3 bases are TGTGCCAGCAGCCAAGGGGGAGGGAGCAGCGAGCAGTACTTC.

The CDR3 is CASSLEAGGGSEYF. CDR3 bases: TGTGCCAGCAGCTTGGAGGCAGGGGGGGGCTCGGAGTACTTC. The genes are TRBV5-4 and TRBJ2-7; D tentatively reads TRBD1 or TRBD2 (7 bases each). This CDR3 is 14 amino acids long. Germline lookup yields CDR1 SGHNT and CDR2 YYREEE (reference sequence). V lost 0 bases and J lost 11, with 18 bases in between.

The J gene is TRBJ1-4, the V gene TRBV29-1, with D possibly matching TRBD1 (5 bases). The CDR3 is made up of 13 amino acids. The V end lost 7 bases, the J end lost 10 bases, and 19 bases lay between the germline ends. Germline assignment: CDR1 SQVTM and CDR2 ANQGSEA. The CDR3 spells CSAESSGLGKLFF. CDR3 sequence (DNA): TGCAGCGCAGAGAGCTCGGGGCTCGGAAAACTGTTTTTT.

This clone was seen more than once but under ten times. The chain couples TRBV11-3 to TRBJ2-1; 7 nucleotides match TRBD2. The CDR3 runs to 12 residues. Per the germline V gene, CDR1 is SGHNT and CDR2 is YENEEA. V lost 5 bases and J lost 9; bases outside the gene matches: 4. DNA of the CDR3: TGTGCCAGCAGCCCGGGGGAGGGTGAGCAGTTCTTC. It codes for CASSPGEGEQFF.

V gene TRBV6-5 combines with J gene TRBJ2-1; 8 bases match TRBD2. Per the germline V gene, CDR1 is MNHEY and CDR2 is SVGAGI. The V segment lost 2 bases and the J segment 4 bases; nucleotides outside the gene matches: 7. The length of the CDR3 is 16 residues. The CDR3 here is CASSYGVAGRYNEQFF. CDR3 DNA: TGTGCCAGCAGTTACGGGGTAGCGGGGAGATACAATGAGCAGTTCTTC.

The CDR3 DNA is TGTGCCAGCAGCTTGCAGGGACCCAATGAAAAACTGTTTTTT. Its translation is CASSLQGPNEKLFF. The rearrangement uses TRBV5-4 and TRBJ1-4; tentative D call: TRBD1 (5 bases). This CDR3 has 14 amino acids. V lost 1 base and J lost 5, with 9 bases in between. Germline V lookup: CDR1 SGHNT, CDR2 YYREEE (reference sequence).

Details on this clone: Sequence at one end of the junction differs from germline and may be a read error. The chain combines TRBV7-9 with TRBJ2-1; TRBD2 aligns across 8 bases. Germline V gene lookup returns CDR1 SEHNR and CDR2 FQNEAQ (reference sequence). CDR3 length equals 12 residues. As DNA, the CDR3 is TGTGCCAGCAGCCCCCAGCGGGAGTATCTCCTCTTC. This sequence encodes CASSPQREYLLF.

Of note for this clone: The sample holds other DNA sequences that translate to the same CDR3. CDR3 sequence reads: CASSAGTGYNEQFF. As DNA, the CDR3 is TGCGCCAGCAGCGCCGGGACAGGTTACAATGAGCAGTTCTTC. The chain carries TRBV5-1 and TRBJ2-1, with 8 bases matching TRBD1. Germline trimming cut 4 bases from V and 4 bases from J; bases unmatched to any gene: 4. Germline-derived CDR1 and CDR2 are SGHRS and YFSETQ. The CDR3 length is 14 residues.

The chain is built from TRBV4-1 and TRBJ2-1; 10 nucleotides line up with TRBD1. V was pared by 8 bases and J by 9 bases, with 4 bases of the junction left unmatched. The CDR3 spans 12 residues. Germline values: CDR1 MGHRA, CDR2 YSYEKL. The chain's CDR3 is CASWGQGSEQFF. In nucleotides, the CDR3 is TGCGCCAGCTGGGGACAGGGGTCTGAGCAGTTCTTC.

The chain links TRBV19 to TRBJ2-3; D tentatively reads TRBD1 or TRBD2 (6 bases each). There are 16 residues in the CDR3. Trimming removed 4 bases from V and 0 bases from J, with 14 bases in between. Looked up from germline, CDR1 is LNHDA and CDR2 is SQIVND (reference sequence). The CDR3 nucleotides read TGTGCCAGTAGTAGGGGAGGACAGAAGAGCACAGATACGCAGTATTTT. This translates into CASSRGGQKSTDTQYF.

The V call is TRBV24-1, the J call TRBJ2-5; no reliable D call. The CDR3 is made up of 11 amino acids. CDR1 KGHDR and CDR2 SFDVKD come from the germline V gene. V lost 2 bases to trimming and J lost 5 bases, with 2 bases between them. The CDR3 DNA is TGTGCCACCAGTGATTATGAGACCCAGTACTTC. Translation: CATSDYETQYF.

The rearrangement joins TRBV2 to TRBJ1-5; D is ambiguous. The CDR3 covers 15 residues. V was clipped by 3 bases and J by 0 bases, with 9 bases between them. Germline V CDR1 and CDR2: SNHLY, FYNNEI. The CDR3 sequence: CASSDWRNSNQPQHF. CDR3 bases: TGTGCCAGCAGTGACTGGCGGAATAGCAATCAGCCCCAGCATTTT.

Of note for this clone: One end of the junction is discordant with germline, which a read error may explain. The rearrangement uses TRBV4-2 and TRBJ2-1, with a tentative D call TRBD2 (7 bases). Germline V gives CDR1 LGHNA, CDR2 YNFKEQ. This CDR3 has 15 residues. CDR3 loop: CASSQGQGRGDEQFF. In DNA form, the CDR3 reads TGTGCCAGCAGCCAAGGACAAGGGAGGGGGGATGAACAGTTCTTC.

This rearrangement joins TRBV21-1 to TRBJ1-6; the table's TRBD1 call for D was not verified on the DNA. TRBV21-1 is reported as a pseudogene. The CDR3 has 18 residues. CDR3 DNA: TGTGCCAGAAAAACCCGGGACAGGGGATTGGAATTTTCTTCACCCCTCCACTTT. This encodes CARKTRDRGLEFSSPLHF.

The chain has TRBV5-3 and TRBJ2-5, with D perhaps TRBD1 (5 bases). TRBV5-3 is assigned to the ORF class and has an uncertain function. CDR3 length equals 13 residues. Trimming removed 0 bases from V and 2 bases from J, with 5 bases in between. The CDR3 here is CARSLGQQETQYF. DNA of the CDR3: TGTGCCAGAAGCTTGGGACAGCAAGAGACCCAGTACTTC.

The table lists this clone with a few counts. The chain uses TRBV11-2 and TRBJ2-3, with 11 bases that match TRBD2. Looked up from germline, CDR1 is SGHAT and CDR2 is FQNNGV. The length of the CDR3 is 16 residues. Unmatched junction bases numbered 7, after V lost 5 bases and J lost 3 bases. The CDR3 nucleotides are TGTGCCAGCAGCAGGGTAGCGGGAGGGCCAACAGATACGCAGTATTTT. Translation: CASSRVAGGPTDTQYF.

This chain joins TRBV30 and TRBJ2-7; tentatively, D is TRBD2 (6 bases). V was trimmed by 0 bases and J by 5 bases, leaving 11 bases between them. Germline CDR1 reads GTSNPN; CDR2 reads SVGIG (reference sequence). The CDR3 has 13 amino acids. The CDR3 is CAWSVLGGNEQYF. CDR3 DNA: TGTGCCTGGAGTGTACTGGGCGGGAACGAGCAGTACTTC.

V is TRBV6-4 and J is TRBJ1-1; a possible D gene is TRBD1 (5 bases). Germline V gene sequence: CDR1 MRHNA, CDR2 SNTAGT. Trimming stripped 3 bases from V and 8 bases from J, with 22 bases between. The CDR3 is 16 residues long. In nucleotides, the CDR3 is TGTGCCAGCAGTGAGAAACCCGCGGGGGGAGTTGTGGAAGCTTTCTTT. It is translated as CASSEKPAGGVVEAFF.

The rearrangement joins TRBV2 to TRBJ2-3; TRBD1 or TRBD2 may be the D gene (5 bases each). This CDR3 has 14 amino acids. Looked up from germline, CDR1 is SNHLY and CDR2 is FYNNEI. V was trimmed by 10 bases and J by 3 bases, leaving 17 bases between them. CDR3 in DNA: TGTGCCATTTCACGGGACCCCGGGACAGATACGCAGTATTTT. The encoded protein is CAISRDPGTDTQYF.

The chain combines TRBV29-1 with TRBJ1-6; TRBD1 is a possible D gene (6 bases). The CDR3 extends over 14 amino acids. The germline gives CDR1 SQVTM, CDR2 ANQGSEA. V lost 6 bases and J lost 10, with 19 bases in between. For the CDR3, the DNA is TGCAGCGTCCGTACCCGGGGGGCCGAGTCACCCCTCCACTTT. The encoded protein is CSVRTRGAESPLHF.

The chain carries TRBV6-1 and TRBJ1-6, with D unresolved. Trimming removed 4 bases at V and 10 bases at J, with 26 bases between. The germline V gene encodes CDR1 MNHNS and CDR2 SASEGT. The CDR3 covers 18 residues. The CDR3 spells CASSVRRFPTPIQSPLHF. The CDR3 DNA sequence: TGTGCCAGCAGTGTCCGACGGTTCCCTACCCCAATCCAATCACCCCTCCACTTT.